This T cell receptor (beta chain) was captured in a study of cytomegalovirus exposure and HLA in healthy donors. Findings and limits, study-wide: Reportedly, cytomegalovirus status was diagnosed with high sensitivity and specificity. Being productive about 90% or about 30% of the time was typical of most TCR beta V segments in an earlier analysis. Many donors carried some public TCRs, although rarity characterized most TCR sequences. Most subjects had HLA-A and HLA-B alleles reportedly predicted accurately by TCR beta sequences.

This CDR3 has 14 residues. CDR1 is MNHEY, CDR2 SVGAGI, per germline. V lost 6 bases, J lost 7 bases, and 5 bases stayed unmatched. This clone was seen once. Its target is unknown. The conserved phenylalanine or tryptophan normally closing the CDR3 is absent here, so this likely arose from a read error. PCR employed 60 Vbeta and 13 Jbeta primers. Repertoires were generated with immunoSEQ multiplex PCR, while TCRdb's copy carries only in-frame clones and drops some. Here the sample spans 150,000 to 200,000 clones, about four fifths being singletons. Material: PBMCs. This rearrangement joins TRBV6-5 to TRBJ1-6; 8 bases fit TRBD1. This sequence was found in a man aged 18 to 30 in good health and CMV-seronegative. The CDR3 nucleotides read TGTGCCAGCAGCCTGGACAGGGAGAATTCACCCCTCCACCTT. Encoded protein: CASSLDRENSPLHL.